This entry features one T cell receptor (beta chain) sequence. The CDR3 contains 17 residues. CDR1 is SGHRS and CDR2 is YFSETQ in the germline V gene. V lost 0 bases, J lost 2 bases, and 8 bases stayed unmatched. These data belong to a study of blood T cell repertoires in COVID-19. Sequencing was performed with immunoSEQ multiplex PCR; in TCRdb, only in-frame clones are kept and a portion is missing. The data contain roughly 140,000 clones, 80% to 90% of them singletons. This clonotype was obtained from a man in his sixties who had recovered from COVID-19. The specimen was PBMCs or T cells enriched from blood (not recorded which). This chain uses TRBV5-1 with TRBJ2-4; 7 nucleotides line up with TRBD1. The CDR3 sequence is CASSLDVGTETKNIQYF. In DNA, the CDR3 is TGCGCCAGCAGCTTGGACGTCGGGACAGAGACCAAAAACATTCAGTACTTC.